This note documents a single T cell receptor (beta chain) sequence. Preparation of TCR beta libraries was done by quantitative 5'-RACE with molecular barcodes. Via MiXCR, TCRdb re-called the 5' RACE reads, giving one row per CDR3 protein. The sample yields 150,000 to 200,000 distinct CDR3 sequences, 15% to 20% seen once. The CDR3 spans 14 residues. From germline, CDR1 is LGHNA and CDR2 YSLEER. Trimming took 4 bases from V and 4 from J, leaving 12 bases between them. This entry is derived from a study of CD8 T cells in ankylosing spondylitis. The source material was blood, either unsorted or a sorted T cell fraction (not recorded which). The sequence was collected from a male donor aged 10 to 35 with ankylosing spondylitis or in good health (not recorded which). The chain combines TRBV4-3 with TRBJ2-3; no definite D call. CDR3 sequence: CASSLNSFADTQYF. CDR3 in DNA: TGCGCCAGCAGCCTAAACTCTTTCGCAGATACGCAGTATTTT.